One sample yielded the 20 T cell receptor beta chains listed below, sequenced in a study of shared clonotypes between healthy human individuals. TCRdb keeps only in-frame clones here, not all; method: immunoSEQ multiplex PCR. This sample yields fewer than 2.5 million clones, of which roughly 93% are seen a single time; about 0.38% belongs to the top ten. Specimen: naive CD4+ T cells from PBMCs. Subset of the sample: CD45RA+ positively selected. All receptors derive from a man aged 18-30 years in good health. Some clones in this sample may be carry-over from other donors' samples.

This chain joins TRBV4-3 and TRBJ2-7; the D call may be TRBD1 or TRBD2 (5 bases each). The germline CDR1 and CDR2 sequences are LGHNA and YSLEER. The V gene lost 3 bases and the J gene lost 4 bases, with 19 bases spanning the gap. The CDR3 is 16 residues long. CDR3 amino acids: CASSQGSGTASYEQYF. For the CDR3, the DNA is TGCGCCAGCAGCCAGGGCTCCGGGACGGCATCGTACGAGCAGTACTTC.

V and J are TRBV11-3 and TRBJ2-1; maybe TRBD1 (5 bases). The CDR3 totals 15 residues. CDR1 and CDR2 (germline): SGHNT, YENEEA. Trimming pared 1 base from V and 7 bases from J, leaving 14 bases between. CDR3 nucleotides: TGTGCCAGCAGCTTAGTTGGGCAGGGTAAGAATGAGCAGTTCTTC. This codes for CASSLVGQGKNEQFF.

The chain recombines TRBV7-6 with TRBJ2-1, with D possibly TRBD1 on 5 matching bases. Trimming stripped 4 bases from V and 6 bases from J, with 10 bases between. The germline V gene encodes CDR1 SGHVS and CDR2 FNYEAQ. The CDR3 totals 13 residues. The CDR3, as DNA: TGTGCCAGCAGCTGGGGCAGCCCCAATGAGCAGTTCTTC. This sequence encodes CASSWGSPNEQFF.

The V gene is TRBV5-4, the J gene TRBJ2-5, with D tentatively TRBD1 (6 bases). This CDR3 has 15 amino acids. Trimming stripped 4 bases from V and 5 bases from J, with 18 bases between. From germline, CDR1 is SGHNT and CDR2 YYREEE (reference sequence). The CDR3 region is CASSRAGERRETQYF. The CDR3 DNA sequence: TGTGCCAGCAGCCGGGCAGGGGAGCGCCGGGAGACCCAGTACTTC.

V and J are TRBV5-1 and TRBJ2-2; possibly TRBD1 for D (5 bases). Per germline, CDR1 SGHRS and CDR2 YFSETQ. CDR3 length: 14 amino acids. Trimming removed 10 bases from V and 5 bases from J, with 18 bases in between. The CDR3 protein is CADRPVPGTGELFF. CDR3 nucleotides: TGCGCCGACAGACCGGTCCCTGGGACCGGGGAGCTGTTTTTT.

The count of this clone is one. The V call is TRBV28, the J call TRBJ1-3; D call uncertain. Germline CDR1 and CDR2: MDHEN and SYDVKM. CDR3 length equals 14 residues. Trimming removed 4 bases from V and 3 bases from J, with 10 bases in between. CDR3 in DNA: TGTGCCAGCAGTTCTCGAATCAGTGGAAACACCATATATTTT. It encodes CASSSRISGNTIYF. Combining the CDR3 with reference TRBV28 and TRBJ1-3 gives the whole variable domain DVKVTQSSRYLVKRTGEKVFLECVQDMDHENMFWYRQDPGLGLRLIYFSYDVKMKEKGDIPEGYSVSREKKERFSLILESASTNQTSMYLCASSSRISGNTIYFGEGSWLTVV.

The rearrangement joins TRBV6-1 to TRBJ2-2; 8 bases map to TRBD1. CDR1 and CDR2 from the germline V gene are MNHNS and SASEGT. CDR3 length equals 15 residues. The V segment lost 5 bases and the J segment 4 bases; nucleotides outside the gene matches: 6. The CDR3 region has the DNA TGTGCCAGCAGTCCAACAGGGGGAGGCACCGGGGAGCTGTTTTTT. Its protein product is CASSPTGGGTGELFF.

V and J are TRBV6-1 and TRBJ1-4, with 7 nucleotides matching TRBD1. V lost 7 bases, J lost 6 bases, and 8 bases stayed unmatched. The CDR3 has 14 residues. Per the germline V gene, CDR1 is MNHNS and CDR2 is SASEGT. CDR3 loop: CASTEQGRDEKLFF. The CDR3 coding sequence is TGTGCCAGCACCGAACAGGGGAGGGATGAAAAACTGTTTTTT.

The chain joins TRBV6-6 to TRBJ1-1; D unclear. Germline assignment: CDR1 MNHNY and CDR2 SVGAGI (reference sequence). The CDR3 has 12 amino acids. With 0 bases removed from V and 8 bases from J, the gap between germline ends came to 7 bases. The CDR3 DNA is TGTGCCAGCAGTTACTCGAGTCAAGAAGCTTTCTTT. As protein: CASSYSSQEAFF.

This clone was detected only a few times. CDR3 nucleotides: TGTGCCAGTAGTACCGGGACAGGGGGCACAGATACGCAGTATTTT. Translating it yields CASSTGTGGTDTQYF. V is TRBV19 and J is TRBJ2-3; 10 nucleotides align to TRBD1. V lost 4 bases, J lost 1 base, and 2 bases stayed unmatched. This CDR3 has 15 residues. Looked up from germline, CDR1 is LNHDA and CDR2 is SQIVND (reference sequence).

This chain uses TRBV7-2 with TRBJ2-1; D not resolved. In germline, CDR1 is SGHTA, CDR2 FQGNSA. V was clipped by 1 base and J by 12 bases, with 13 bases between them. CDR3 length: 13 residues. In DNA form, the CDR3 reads TGTGCCAGCAGCTTAGTCCCGGTGATGGGGCAGTTCTTC. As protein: CASSLVPVMGQFF. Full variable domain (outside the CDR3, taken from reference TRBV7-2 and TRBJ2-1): GAGVSQSPSNKVTEKGKDVELRCDPISGHTALYWYRQSLGQGLEFLIYFQGNSAPDKSGLPSDRFSAERTGGSVSTLTIQRTQQEDSAVYLCASSLVPVMGQFFGPGTRLTVL.

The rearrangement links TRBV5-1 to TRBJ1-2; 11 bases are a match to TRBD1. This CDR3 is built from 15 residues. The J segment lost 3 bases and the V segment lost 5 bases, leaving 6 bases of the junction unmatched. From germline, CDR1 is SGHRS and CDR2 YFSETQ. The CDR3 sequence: CASRYMGQGDYGYTF. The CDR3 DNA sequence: TGCGCCAGCAGGTATATGGGACAGGGGGACTATGGCTACACCTTC.

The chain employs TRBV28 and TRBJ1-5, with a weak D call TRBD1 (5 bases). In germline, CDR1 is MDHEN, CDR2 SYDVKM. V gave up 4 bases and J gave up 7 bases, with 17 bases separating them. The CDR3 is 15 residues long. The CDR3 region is CASSSLGEGWQPQHF. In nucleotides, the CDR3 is TGTGCCAGCAGTTCTCTGGGGGAGGGATGGCAGCCCCAGCATTTT.

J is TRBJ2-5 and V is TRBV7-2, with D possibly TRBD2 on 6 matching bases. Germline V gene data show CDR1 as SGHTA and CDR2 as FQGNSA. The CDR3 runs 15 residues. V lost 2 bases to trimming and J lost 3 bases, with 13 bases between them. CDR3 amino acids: CASSLLLAVKETQYF. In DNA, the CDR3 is TGTGCCAGCAGCTTATTACTAGCCGTGAAAGAGACCCAGTACTTC.

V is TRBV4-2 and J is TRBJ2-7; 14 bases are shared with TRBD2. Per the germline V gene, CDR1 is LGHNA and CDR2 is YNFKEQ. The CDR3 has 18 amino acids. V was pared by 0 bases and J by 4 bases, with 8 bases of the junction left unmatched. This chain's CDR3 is CASSQEMGTSGRIYEQYF. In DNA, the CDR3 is TGTGCCAGCAGCCAAGAAATGGGGACTAGCGGGAGAATTTACGAGCAGTACTTC.

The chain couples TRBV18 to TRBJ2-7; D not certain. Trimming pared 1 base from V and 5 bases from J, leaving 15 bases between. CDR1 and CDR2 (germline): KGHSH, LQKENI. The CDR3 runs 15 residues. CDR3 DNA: TGTGCCAGCTCACCACTTCTAGAAAAGTTGGACGAGCAGTACTTC. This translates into CASSPLLEKLDEQYF. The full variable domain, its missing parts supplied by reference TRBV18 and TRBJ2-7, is NAGVMQNPRHLVRRRGQEARLRCSPMKGHSHVYWYRQLPEEGLKFMVYLQKENIIDESGMPKERFSAEFPKEGPSILRIQQVVRGDSAAYFCASSPLLEKLDEQYFGPGTRLTVT.

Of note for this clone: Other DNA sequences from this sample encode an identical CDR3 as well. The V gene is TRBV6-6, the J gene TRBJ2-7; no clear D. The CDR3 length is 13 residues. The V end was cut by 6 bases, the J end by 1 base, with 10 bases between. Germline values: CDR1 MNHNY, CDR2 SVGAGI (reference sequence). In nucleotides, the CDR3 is TGTGCCAGCAGACGCGACTCATCCTACGAGCAGTACTTC. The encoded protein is CASRRDSSYEQYF.

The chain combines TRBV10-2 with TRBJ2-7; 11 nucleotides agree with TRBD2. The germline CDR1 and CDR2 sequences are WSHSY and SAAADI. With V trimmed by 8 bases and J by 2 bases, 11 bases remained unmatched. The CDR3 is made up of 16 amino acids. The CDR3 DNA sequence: TGCGCCAGCCAAGGGGGGACTAGCGGCGGACCCTACGAGCAGTACTTC. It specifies CASQGGTSGGPYEQYF.

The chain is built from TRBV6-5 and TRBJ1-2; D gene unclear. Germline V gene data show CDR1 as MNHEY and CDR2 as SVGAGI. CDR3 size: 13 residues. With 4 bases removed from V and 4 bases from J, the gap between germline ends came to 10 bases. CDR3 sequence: CASSLGPSYGYTF. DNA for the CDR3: TGTGCCAGCAGTTTAGGGCCTAGCTATGGCTACACCTTC.

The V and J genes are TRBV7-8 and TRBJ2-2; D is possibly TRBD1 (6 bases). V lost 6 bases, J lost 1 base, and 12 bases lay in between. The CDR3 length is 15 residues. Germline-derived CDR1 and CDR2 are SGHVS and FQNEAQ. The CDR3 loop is CASRRMTGNTGELFF. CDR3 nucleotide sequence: TGTGCCAGCAGGAGAATGACAGGGAACACCGGGGAGCTGTTTTTT.